This T cell receptor beta chain was captured in a study of blood T cell repertoires in COVID-19. Study-wide context: Collection of acute and convalescent COVID-19 samples took place in the United States, Italy and Spain. PBMCs, B-cell-depleted T cells, or T cells provided the cDNA or gDNA that made up the material.

Authors' analysis steps: Amplifying reference gene primers gave estimates of nucleated cell counts. TCRdb keeps only in-frame clones here, not all; method: immunoSEQ multiplex PCR. V and J calls plus clone size are reproduced from that table; the DNA served to infer D and trimming. Of approximately 44,000 clones listed, roughly nine tenths were seen once; the top ten hold roughly 4.3%. Germline V lookup: CDR1 SGHTA, CDR2 FQGNSA. This CDR3 contains 17 residues. Trimming removed 4 bases from V and 3 bases from J, with 20 bases in between. Sequenced input: peripheral blood. The chain uses TRBV7-2 and TRBJ2-3, with D possibly matching TRBD2 (6 bases). The TCR sequence derives from a man between 60 and 70 years old with acute or convalescent COVID-19. CDR3 in DNA: TGTGCCAGCAGCTCCCAGGGAGGAGCGGGTGGGACAGATACGCAGTATTTT. Its translation is CASSSQGGAGGTDTQYF.